This TCR beta chain was captured by sequencing in a study of blood T cell repertoires in COVID-19. Turning to the study itself: There were acute and convalescent COVID-19 samples, and they came from the United States, Italy and Spain. Sources were T cells, B-cell-depleted T cells, or PBMCs; the material itself was cDNA or gDNA.

V dropped 0 bases and J dropped 4 bases, with 12 bases sitting between them. Germline V lookup: CDR1 GTSNPN, CDR2 SVGIG (reference sequence). This CDR3 spans 15 amino acids. In the original workflow: It was from reference gene primer amplification that nucleated cell counts were estimated. TCRdb keeps only in-frame clones here, not all; method: immunoSEQ multiplex PCR. V, J and clone size are those of that table, while D and trimming were read from the DNA. The data hold 180,000 or so clones, with 84% observed a single time. Enrollment of patients from Seattle took place during active infection, with longitudinal follow-up.

Sequenced sample: peripheral blood. The receptor was isolated from a woman in her seventies with COVID-19, enrolled during active disease. The chain combines TRBV30 with TRBJ2-2, with a weak D call TRBD1 (6 bases). In nucleotides, the CDR3 is TGTGCCTGGAGTGTATCTAGGGGGAGCACCGGGGAGCTGTTTTTT. As protein: CAWSVSRGSTGELFF.